The text below deals with one T cell receptor (beta chain). No much larger clonotype is one base removed from it; base qualities were not supplied. The library relied on the immunoSEQ multiplex PCR assay. For most patients, genomic DNA was isolated with the Qiagen DNeasy Blood and Tissue Kit and sent frozen to Adaptive Biotechnologies for TCR sequencing. Adaptive Biotechnologies carried out high-throughput TCR-beta CDR3 sequencing of genomic DNA for most patients. The study's own analysis went as follows. Adaptive's ImmunoSEQ software was the source of the TCR sequencing data for about 20 patients, while a few other patients were processed with MiXCR and VDJtools. To correct CD4 versus CD8 sorting errors, sequences present in both subsets at a frequency ratio below 5:1 were removed. Because the origin of CDR3 nucleotide sequences shared between donor and recipient could not be assigned, those sequences were removed. At least 2-fold expansion over unstimulated cells and a minimum CFSE-low frequency of 0.002% (template counts) or 0.001% (read counts) were required for clones to be classified as alloreactive. Mappable clones were those detected in sequenced pre-transplant spleen, lymph node, or MLR CFSE-low populations of the donor or recipient. Cumulative frequency of alloreactive clones was calculated as a percentage of all sequences weighted by copy number. TCRdb holds this immuneACCESS table with in-frame rearrangements only. Some clones are missing; in checked studies, unresolved V genes explain under half, and the rest has no known cause. V, J and clone size derive from that table, while D and trimming were established from the DNA sequence. In all, the sample holds about 9,700 clones, and about 28% of those were seen once. Jointly, the top ten make up approximately 5% of the sample.

The entry originates in a study of graft-versus-host responses after intestinal transplantation (dated by TCRdb to the early 2020s). A note on the overall study: Multivisceral, liver-intestinal, or isolated intestinal transplants were received by the recipients. Anti-thymocyte globulin induction was given to all recipients, followed by maintenance tacrolimus and steroids for two to four years. After intestinal transplantation, graft-versus-host and host-versus-graft alloreactive T cell clones in the graft, circulation and bone marrow were tracked using bulk TCR-beta CDR3 sequencing. Alloreactive clones were identified by sequencing pre-transplant mixed lymphocyte reaction products and comparing them with unstimulated pre-transplant donor and recipient T cells. The cohort enrolled some 24 intestinal transplant recipients, one of whom was a retransplant, and a few patients without pretransplant specimens were excluded. Donor T cell macrochimerism was defined as a peak of at least 4% donor T cells among recipient peripheral blood mononuclear cells. Rather than being sequenced by the commercial service, samples from a few later patients were sequenced in-house on an Illumina MiSeq and processed with MiXCR. The full study reports these points: GvH clones were detected in recipient bone marrow, and some appeared earlier in ileal mucosa or blood, consistent with an intestinal mucosal origin. In patients with donor T cell macrochimerism, the allografts had high GvH to HvG T cell clonal ratios. The relatively low number and heterogeneity of intestinal transplant patients limited the conclusions. Early after transplant, peak levels of circulating GvH clones were found to be associated with declines in HvG clones.

The CDR3 covers 14 residues, taking in both the cysteine and the phenylalanine. The sequence is cut down to CDR3 DNA, 42 bases in frame from base 1. V loses 4 bases of germline sequence and J loses 2 bases, and the interval between the two ends is 11 bases. In the germline V gene (reference sequence), CDR1 corresponds to SEHNR and CDR2 to FQNEAQ. Read against the paper, the sample's time point label means: cells obtained before transplantation from donor or recipient. In mixed lymphocyte reactions, about 200,000 CFSE-labeled pre-transplant responders were plated with about 200,000 irradiated violet-dye-labeled stimulators and cultured for less than seven days. After the mixed lymphocyte reaction, proliferating CD3+CD4+CFSE-low and CD3+CD8+CFSE-low responder cells were FACS-sorted on a BD Influx sorter.

The material sequenced was alloreactive CD4+ T cells from a mixed lymphocyte reaction culture, taken before transplantation. The sample's cell subset or site, from its label and the paper: CFSE-low proliferating T cells sorted from approximately six-day pre-transplant mixed lymphocyte reaction (GvH or HvG direction). This TCR came from a human patient who was an organ donor for intestinal transplantation. The rearranged chain carries TRBV7-9 and TRBJ2-5, with the identity of the D gene unclear. The DNA sequence follows: TGTGCCAGCAGCTCCTCGGTGGGGCAAGAGACCCAGTACTTC. Its product reads: CASSSSVGQETQYF.